The subject of this entry is one TCR beta chain. The antigen is unknown. These data belong to a study of OX40 agonist ivuxolimab in advanced cancers. Study overall: Patients were dosed with the agonistic anti-OX40 (CD134) antibody ivuxolimab.

Study-wide results and caveats: More expanded clones were found, on average, in CD8+ than in CD4+ T cells.

The CDR3 is made up of 14 amino acids. V shed 7 bases, J shed 4 bases, and the junction held 8 bases outside the gene matches. The germline CDR1 and CDR2 sequences are MNHEY and SVGAGI. The protocol was immunoSEQ multiplex PCR, while the TCRdb copy is restricted to in-frame clones and leaves out a portion. Of about 75,000 clones listed, about 85% are singletons. With autoimmune disease history or systemic immunosuppression, patients were excluded. Peripheral blood came from all dose cohorts at three timepoints. This clonotype was obtained from an adult with an advanced solid tumor such as melanoma, head and neck, liver or kidney cancer. Sequenced material: CD4+ or CD8+ T cells sorted from blood, taken in a trial of the OX40 agonist ivuxolimab. J is TRBJ2-5 and V is TRBV6-5; 8 nucleotides line up with TRBD1. CDR3 sequence reads: CASIQDRGRETQYF. DNA of the CDR3: TGTGCCAGCATCCAAGACAGGGGAAGAGAGACCCAGTACTTC.